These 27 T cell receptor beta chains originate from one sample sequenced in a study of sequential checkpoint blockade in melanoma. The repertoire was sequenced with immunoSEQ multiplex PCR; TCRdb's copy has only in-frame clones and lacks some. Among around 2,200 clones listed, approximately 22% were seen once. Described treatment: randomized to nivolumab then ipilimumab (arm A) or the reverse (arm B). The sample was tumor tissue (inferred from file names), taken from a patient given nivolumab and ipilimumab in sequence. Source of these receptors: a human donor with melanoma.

The CDR3 nucleotides are TGTGCCAGCAGTTACTCGACACAGAAGAACACTGAAGCTTTCTTT. Residues: CASSYSTQKNTEAFF. The chain recombines TRBV6-8 with TRBJ1-1, with D unresolved. The CDR3 covers 15 residues. V was cut by 0 bases and J by 1 base, with 9 bases left in between. In germline, CDR1 is MNHGY, CDR2 SAAAGT.

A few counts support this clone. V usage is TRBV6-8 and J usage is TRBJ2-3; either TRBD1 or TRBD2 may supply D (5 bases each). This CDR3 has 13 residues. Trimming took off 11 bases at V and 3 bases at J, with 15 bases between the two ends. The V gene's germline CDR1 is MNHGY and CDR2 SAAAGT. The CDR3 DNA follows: TGTGCCGCCCGCCGGGACGAGACAGATACGCAGTATTTT. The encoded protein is CAARRDETDTQYF.

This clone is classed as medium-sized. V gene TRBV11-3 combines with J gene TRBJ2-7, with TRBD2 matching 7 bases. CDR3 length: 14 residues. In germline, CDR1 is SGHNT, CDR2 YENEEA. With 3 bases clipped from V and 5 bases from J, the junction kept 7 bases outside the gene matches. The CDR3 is CASSLGGGSHEQYF. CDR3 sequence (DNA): TGTGCCAGCAGCTTGGGGGGAGGGTCCCACGAGCAGTACTTC. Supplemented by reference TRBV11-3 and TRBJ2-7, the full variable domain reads EAGVVQSPRYKIIEKKQPVAFWCNPISGHNTLYWYLQNLGQGPELLIRYENEEAVDDSQLPKDRFSAERLKGVDSTLKIQPAELGDSAVYLCASSLGGGSHEQYFGPGTRLTVT.

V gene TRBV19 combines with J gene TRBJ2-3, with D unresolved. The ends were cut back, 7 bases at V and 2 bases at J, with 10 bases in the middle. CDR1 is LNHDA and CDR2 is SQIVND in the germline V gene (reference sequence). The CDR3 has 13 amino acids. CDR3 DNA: TGTGCCAGTAAAAGCGATTTCACAGATACGCAGTATTTT. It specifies CASKSDFTDTQYF.

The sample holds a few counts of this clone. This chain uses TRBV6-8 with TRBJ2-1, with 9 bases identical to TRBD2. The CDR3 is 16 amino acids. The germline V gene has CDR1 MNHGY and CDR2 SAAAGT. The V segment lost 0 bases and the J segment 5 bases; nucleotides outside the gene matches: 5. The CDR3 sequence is CASSYSLLAGNNEQFF. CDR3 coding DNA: TGTGCCAGCAGTTACTCGCTCCTAGCGGGAAACAATGAGCAGTTCTTC.

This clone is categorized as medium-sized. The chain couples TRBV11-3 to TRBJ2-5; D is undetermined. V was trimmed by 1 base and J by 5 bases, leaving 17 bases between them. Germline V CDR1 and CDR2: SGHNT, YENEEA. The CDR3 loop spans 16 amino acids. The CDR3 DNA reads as TGTGCCAGCAGCTTAGGGTGGCAAGCCGGGCCGGAGACCCAGTACTTC. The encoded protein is CASSLGWQAGPETQYF. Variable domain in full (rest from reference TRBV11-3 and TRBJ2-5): EAGVVQSPRYKIIEKKQPVAFWCNPISGHNTLYWYLQNLGQGPELLIRYENEEAVDDSQLPKDRFSAERLKGVDSTLKIQPAELGDSAVYLCASSLGWQAGPETQYFGPGTRLLVL.

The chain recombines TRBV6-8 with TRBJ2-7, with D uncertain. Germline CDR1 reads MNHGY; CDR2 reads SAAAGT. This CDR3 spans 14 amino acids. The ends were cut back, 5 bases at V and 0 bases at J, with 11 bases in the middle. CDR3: CASSPLGPSYEQYF. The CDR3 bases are TGTGCCAGCAGTCCTCTCGGGCCCTCCTACGAGCAGTACTTC.

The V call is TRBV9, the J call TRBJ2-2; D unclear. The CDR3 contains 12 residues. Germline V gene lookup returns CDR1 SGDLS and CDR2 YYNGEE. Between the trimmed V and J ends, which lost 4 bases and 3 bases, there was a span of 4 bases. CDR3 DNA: TGTGCCAGCAGCACCCACACCGGGGAGCTGTTTTTT. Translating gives CASSTHTGELFF. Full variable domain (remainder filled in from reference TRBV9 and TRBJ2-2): DSGVTQTPKHLITATGQRVTLRCSPRSGDLSVYWYQQSLDQGLQFLIQYYNGEERAKGNILERFSAQQFPDLHSELNLSSLELGDSALYFCASSTHTGELFFGEGSRLTVL.

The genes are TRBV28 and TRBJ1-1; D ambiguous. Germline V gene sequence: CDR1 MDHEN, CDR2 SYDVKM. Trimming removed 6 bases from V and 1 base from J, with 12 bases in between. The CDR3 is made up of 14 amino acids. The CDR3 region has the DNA TGTGCCAGCAGCCCCCGACGGGAGAACACTGAAGCTTTCTTT. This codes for CASSPRRENTEAFF.

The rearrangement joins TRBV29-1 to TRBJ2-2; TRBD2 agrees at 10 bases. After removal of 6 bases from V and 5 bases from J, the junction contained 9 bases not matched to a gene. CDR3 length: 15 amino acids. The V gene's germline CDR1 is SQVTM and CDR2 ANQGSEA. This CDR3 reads CSVGVGLAPTGELFF. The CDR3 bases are TGCAGCGTGGGAGTGGGACTAGCGCCGACCGGGGAGCTGTTTTTT.

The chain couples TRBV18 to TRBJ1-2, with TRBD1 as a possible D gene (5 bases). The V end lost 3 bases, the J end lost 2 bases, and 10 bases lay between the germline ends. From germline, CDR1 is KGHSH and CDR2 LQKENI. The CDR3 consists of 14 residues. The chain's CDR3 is CASSPTGRNYGYTF. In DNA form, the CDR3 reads TGTGCCAGCTCACCCACGGGACGGAACTATGGCTACACCTTC.

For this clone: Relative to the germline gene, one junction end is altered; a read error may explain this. The CDR3 spells CAISFGLGDTIYF. CDR3 bases: TGTGCCATCAGTTTCGGACTCGGGGACACCATATATTTT. The J gene is TRBJ1-3, the V gene TRBV6-8; D unresolved. CDR1 is MNHGY, CDR2 SAAAGT, per germline. The CDR3 extends over 13 amino acids.

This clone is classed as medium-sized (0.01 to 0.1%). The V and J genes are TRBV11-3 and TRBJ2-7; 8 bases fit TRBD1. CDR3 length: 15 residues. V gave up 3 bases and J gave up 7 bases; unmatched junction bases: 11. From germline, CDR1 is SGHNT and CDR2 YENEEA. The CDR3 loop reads CASSFLGQGTGEQYF. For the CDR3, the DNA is TGTGCCAGCAGCTTTCTCGGACAGGGAACGGGGGAGCAGTACTTC.

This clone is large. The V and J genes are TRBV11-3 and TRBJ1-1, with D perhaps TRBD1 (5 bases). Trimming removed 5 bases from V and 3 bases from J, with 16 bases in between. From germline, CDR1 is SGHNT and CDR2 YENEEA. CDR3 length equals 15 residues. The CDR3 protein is CASSKTWGFDTEAFF. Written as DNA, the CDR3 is TGTGCCAGCAGCAAAACTTGGGGCTTCGACACTGAAGCTTTCTTT.

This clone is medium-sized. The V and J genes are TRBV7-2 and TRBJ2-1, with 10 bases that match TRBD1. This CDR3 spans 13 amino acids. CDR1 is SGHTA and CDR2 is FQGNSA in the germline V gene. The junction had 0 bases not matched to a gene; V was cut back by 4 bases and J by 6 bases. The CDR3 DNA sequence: TGTGCCAGCAGCTGGACAGGGGGCAATGAGCAGTTCTTC. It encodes CASSWTGGNEQFF.

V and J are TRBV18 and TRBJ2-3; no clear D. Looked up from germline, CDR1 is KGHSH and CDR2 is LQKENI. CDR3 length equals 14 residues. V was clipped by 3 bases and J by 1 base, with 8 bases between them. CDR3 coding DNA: TGTGCCAGCTCACCTAATGATCGCACAGATACGCAGTATTTT. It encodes CASSPNDRTDTQYF.

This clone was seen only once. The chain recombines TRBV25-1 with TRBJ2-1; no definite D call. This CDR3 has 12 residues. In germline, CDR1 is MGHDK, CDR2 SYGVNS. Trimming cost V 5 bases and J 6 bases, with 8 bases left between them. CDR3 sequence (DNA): TGTGCCAGCAGTTCCTGGTTCAATGAGCAGTTCTTC. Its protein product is CASSSWFNEQFF.

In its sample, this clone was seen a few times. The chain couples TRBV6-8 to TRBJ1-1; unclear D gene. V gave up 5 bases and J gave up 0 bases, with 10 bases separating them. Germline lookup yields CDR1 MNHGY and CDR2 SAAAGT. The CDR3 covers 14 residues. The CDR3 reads CASSVGRMNTEAFF. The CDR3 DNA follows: TGTGCCAGCAGTGTAGGACGGATGAACACTGAAGCTTTCTTT.

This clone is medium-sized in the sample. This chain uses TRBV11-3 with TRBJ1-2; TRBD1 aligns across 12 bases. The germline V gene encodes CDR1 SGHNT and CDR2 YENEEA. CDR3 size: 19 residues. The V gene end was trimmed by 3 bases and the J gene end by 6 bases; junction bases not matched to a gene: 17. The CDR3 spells CASSLGLPGQGARMDGYTF. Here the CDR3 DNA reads TGTGCCAGCAGCTTGGGGTTACCGGGACAGGGGGCTAGGATGGATGGCTACACCTTC.

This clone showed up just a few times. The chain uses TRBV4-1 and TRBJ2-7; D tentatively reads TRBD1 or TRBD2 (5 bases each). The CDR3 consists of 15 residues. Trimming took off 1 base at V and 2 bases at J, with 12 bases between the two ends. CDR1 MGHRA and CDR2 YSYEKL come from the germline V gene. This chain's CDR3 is CASSQVVGAAYEQYF. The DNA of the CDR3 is TGCGCCAGCAGCCAAGTGGTCGGGGCAGCCTACGAGCAGTACTTC.

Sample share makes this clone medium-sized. This chain's CDR3 is CASRGTFSKGTEAFF. The CDR3 coding sequence is TGTGCCAGCAGAGGGACTTTTAGTAAGGGAACTGAAGCTTTCTTT. The chain couples TRBV11-3 to TRBJ1-1; D may be TRBD1 (5 bases). The V end was cut by 6 bases, the J end by 5 bases, with 19 bases between. CDR3 size: 15 residues. Germline loops: CDR1 SGHNT, CDR2 YENEEA.

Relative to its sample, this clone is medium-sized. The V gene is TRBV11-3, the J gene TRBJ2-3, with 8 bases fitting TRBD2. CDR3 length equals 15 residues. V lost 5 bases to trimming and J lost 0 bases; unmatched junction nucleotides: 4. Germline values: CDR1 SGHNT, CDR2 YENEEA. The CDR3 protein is CASSLSGASTDTQYF. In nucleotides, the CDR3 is TGTGCCAGCAGCCTTAGCGGGGCTAGCACAGATACGCAGTATTTT.

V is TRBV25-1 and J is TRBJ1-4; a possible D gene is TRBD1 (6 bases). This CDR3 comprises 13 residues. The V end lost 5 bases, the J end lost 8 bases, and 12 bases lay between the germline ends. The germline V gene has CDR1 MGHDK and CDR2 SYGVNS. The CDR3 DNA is TGTGCCAGCAGTATACAGGGTTACGAAAAACTGTTTTTT. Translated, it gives CASSIQGYEKLFF. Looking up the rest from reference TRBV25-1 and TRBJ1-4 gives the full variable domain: EADIYQTPRYLVIGTGKKITLECSQTMGHDKMYWYQQDPGMELHLIHYSYGVNSTEKGDLSSESTVSRIRTEHFPLTLESARPSHTSQYLCASSIQGYEKLFFGSGTQLSVL.

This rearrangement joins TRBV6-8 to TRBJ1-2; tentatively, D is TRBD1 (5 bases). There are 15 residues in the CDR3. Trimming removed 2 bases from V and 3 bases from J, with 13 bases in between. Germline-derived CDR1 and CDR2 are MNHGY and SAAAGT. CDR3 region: CASSYERMGDYGYTF. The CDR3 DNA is TGTGCCAGCAGTTACGAGCGGATGGGGGACTATGGCTACACCTTC.

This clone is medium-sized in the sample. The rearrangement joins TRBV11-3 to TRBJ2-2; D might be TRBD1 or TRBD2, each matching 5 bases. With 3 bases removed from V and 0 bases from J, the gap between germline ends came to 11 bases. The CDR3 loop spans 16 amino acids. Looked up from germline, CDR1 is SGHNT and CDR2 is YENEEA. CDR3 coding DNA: TGTGCCAGCAGCTTGGGGGAAGCAACGAACACCGGGGAGCTGTTTTTT. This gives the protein CASSLGEATNTGELFF.

CDR3 loop: CASSWTLAGGYEQYF. CDR3 DNA sequence: TGCGCCAGCAGCTGGACCCTAGCGGGCGGCTACGAGCAGTACTTC. The V call is TRBV5-1, the J call TRBJ2-7; 8 nucleotides line up with TRBD2. The CDR3 totals 15 residues. The germline V gene encodes CDR1 SGHRS and CDR2 YFSETQ. The V and J ends lost 3 bases and 3 bases, in that order; junction bases with no gene match: 8.

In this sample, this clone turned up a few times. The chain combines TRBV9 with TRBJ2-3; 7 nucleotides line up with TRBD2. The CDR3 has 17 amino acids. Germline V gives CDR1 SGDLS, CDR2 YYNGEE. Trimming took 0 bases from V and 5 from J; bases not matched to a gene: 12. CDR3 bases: TGTGCCAGCAGCGTAGGGTTAGCGGGCATAGCACAAGATACGCAGTATTTT. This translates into CASSVGLAGIAQDTQYF.